What follows are 31 T cell receptor beta chains derived from one specimen sequenced in a study of CD8 T cells in ankylosing spondylitis. In TCRdb, the 5' RACE reads were re-called with MiXCR into one record per CDR3 protein. The data show 270,000 or so distinct CDR3 sequences, with roughly 18% seen just once and around 30% held by the top ten. Sequenced input: blood, either unsorted or a sorted T cell fraction (not recorded which). Receptors originate from a male donor with ankylosing spondylitis or in good health (not recorded which).

This clonotype was recorded many times. The chain recombines TRBV2 with TRBJ1-1, with no clear D. CDR1 is SNHLY, CDR2 FYNNEI, per germline. Trimming stripped 8 bases from V and 1 base from J, with 11 bases between. The length of the CDR3 is 13 residues. CDR3 residues: CASDRESNTEAFF. DNA of the CDR3: TGTGCCAGCGATCGGGAATCGAACACTGAAGCTTTCTTT. The full variable domain, with the rest looked up from reference TRBV2 and TRBJ1-1, is EPEVTQTPSHQVTQMGQEVILRCVPISNHLYFYWYRQILGQKVEFLVSFYNNEISEKSEIFDDQFSVERPDGSNFTLKIRSTKLEDSAMYFCASDRESNTEAFFGQGTRLTVV.

V gene TRBV5-1 combines with J gene TRBJ2-5; D is perhaps TRBD2 (6 bases). Germline lookup yields CDR1 SGHRS and CDR2 YFSETQ. Trimming cost V 0 bases and J 4 bases, with 16 bases left between them. The CDR3 loop spans 16 amino acids. CDR3 in amino acids: CASSLAAGPNLETQYF. The DNA for the CDR3 is TGCGCCAGCAGCTTGGCTGCGGGACCAAACCTAGAGACCCAGTACTTC.

The sample holds a few counts of this clonotype. The chain is built from TRBV29-1 and TRBJ2-1; 13 bases line up with TRBD2. J lost 8 bases, V lost 4 bases, and 5 bases had no gene match. This CDR3 contains 14 residues. CDR1 is SQVTM and CDR2 is ANQGSEA in the germline V gene. The chain's CDR3 is CSVGRTSGRYEQFF. As DNA, the CDR3 is TGCAGCGTTGGTCGGACTAGCGGGAGATATGAGCAGTTCTTC.

The chain joins TRBV13 to TRBJ2-1; D possibly matches TRBD1 or TRBD2 (5 bases each). The CDR3 runs 14 residues. V lost 1 base to trimming and J lost 8 bases, with 12 bases between them. Germline V CDR1 and CDR2: PRHDT, FYEKMQ (reference sequence). The CDR3 reads CASSLAGWGYEQFF. As DNA, the CDR3 is TGTGCCAGCAGCTTAGCGGGTTGGGGGTATGAGCAGTTCTTC.

This chain connects TRBV20-1 to TRBJ2-7; D unresolved. Trimming cost V 6 bases and J 4 bases, with 19 bases left between them. The CDR3 contains 14 residues. Germline lookup yields CDR1 DFQATT and CDR2 SNEGSKA (reference sequence). The CDR3 sequence is CSARKTDRLYEQYF. The CDR3 coding sequence is TGCAGTGCCAGAAAGACCGACCGGCTATACGAGCAGTACTTC.

This clonotype was seen more than once but under ten times. This chain links TRBV6-1 with TRBJ2-7; TRBD1 agrees at 9 bases. The CDR3 loop spans 14 amino acids. The germline V gene encodes CDR1 MNHNS and CDR2 SASEGT. With V trimmed by 10 bases and J by 4 bases, 11 bases remained unmatched. CDR3: CAIPTGTGSYEQYF. DNA for the CDR3: TGTGCCATTCCTACCGGGACAGGGTCTTACGAGCAGTACTTC.

The chain carries TRBV6-1 and TRBJ1-2; 8 bases agree with TRBD1. The CDR3 loop spans 13 amino acids. The V and J ends lost 6 bases and 6 bases, in that order; junction bases with no gene match: 6. CDR1 and CDR2 from the germline V gene are MNHNS and SASEGT. Here the CDR3 reads CASSNRGFDGYTF. As DNA, the CDR3 is TGTGCCAGCAGCAACAGGGGGTTCGATGGCTACACCTTC.

This clonotype was counted between two and nine times. The J gene is TRBJ2-5, the V gene TRBV7-6; 10 positions match TRBD1. Losses at the gene ends were 1 base for V and 5 bases for J; bases not matched to a gene: 7. CDR3 length equals 16 residues. In germline, CDR1 is SGHVS, CDR2 FNYEAQ. CDR3 sequence (DNA): TGTGCCAGCAGCTTAGAGACAGGGGGCGGCCACGAGACCCAGTACTTC. Protein sequence: CASSLETGGGHETQYF.

In this sample, this clonotype turned up a few times. The rearrangement joins TRBV20-1 to TRBJ2-1, with 8 bases fitting TRBD2. This CDR3 is 14 amino acids long. J gave up 4 bases and V 5 bases, and 7 bases lay outside the gene matches. CDR1 DFQATT and CDR2 SNEGSKA come from the germline V gene (reference sequence). The CDR3 loop is CSAPGGERYNEQFF. The CDR3 region has the DNA TGCAGTGCTCCGGGGGGGGAAAGATACAATGAGCAGTTCTTC.

The chain uses TRBV7-9 and TRBJ2-5; D gene ambiguous. The V end lost 4 bases, the J end lost 5 bases, and 8 bases lay between the germline ends. CDR3 length: 12 residues. Per germline, CDR1 SEHNR and CDR2 FQNEAQ (reference sequence). CDR3 bases: TGTGCCAGCAGCTCCTTGCGTGAGACCCAGTACTTC. Amino acid sequence: CASSSLRETQYF.

The rearrangement joins TRBV20-1 to TRBJ2-2, with TRBD1 matching 8 bases. Germline loops: CDR1 DFQATT, CDR2 SNEGSKA (reference sequence). V shed 5 bases, J shed 5 bases, and the junction held 10 bases outside the gene matches. This CDR3 contains 15 residues. The CDR3 DNA reads TGCAGTGCTGCCGGGACAGGAAGGGTTACCGGGGAGCTGTTTTTT. This gives the protein CSAAGTGRVTGELFF.

The chain links TRBV5-1 to TRBJ2-5, with D tentatively TRBD2 (6 bases). The CDR3 covers 16 residues. V was shortened by 0 bases and J by 3 bases, with 15 bases between the two germline ends. The germline CDR1 and CDR2 sequences are SGHRS and YFSETQ. The CDR3 sequence is CASSLVSRTGEETQYF. Here the CDR3 DNA reads TGCGCCAGCAGCTTGGTTTCGCGGACGGGGGAAGAGACCCAGTACTTC.

This clonotype turned up a few times. The rearrangement uses TRBV15 and TRBJ1-2; tentative D call: TRBD1 (6 bases). The germline gives CDR1 LNHNV, CDR2 YYDKDF (reference sequence). The V and J ends lost 0 bases and 4 bases respectively, with 12 bases between them. CDR3 size: 15 residues. The CDR3: CATSRDRGGPYGYTF. DNA of the CDR3: TGTGCCACCAGCAGAGATCGTGGGGGCCCCTATGGCTACACCTTC.

The chain's CDR3 is CSARDWASLNTEAFF. The CDR3 DNA reads as TGCAGTGCTAGAGATTGGGCCAGTTTGAACACTGAAGCTTTCTTT. This rearrangement joins TRBV20-1 to TRBJ1-1; D call uncertain. This CDR3 spans 15 amino acids. V lost 0 bases, J lost 0 bases, and 11 bases lay in between. Germline CDR1 reads DFQATT; CDR2 reads SNEGSKA (reference sequence).

The J gene is TRBJ1-5, the V gene TRBV6-5; D is uncertain. Per germline, CDR1 MNHEY and CDR2 SVGAGI. The CDR3 consists of 10 residues. Trimming took 6 bases from V and 5 from J, leaving 2 bases between them. The CDR3 region is CASRHQPQHF. CDR3 nucleotides: TGTGCCAGCAGGCATCAGCCCCAGCATTTT.

V gene TRBV3-1 combines with J gene TRBJ2-2, with D perhaps being TRBD1 or TRBD2 (6 bases each). This CDR3 region has 16 residues. Trimming shortened V by 0 bases and J by 5 bases, and 13 bases separated the two germline ends. Germline values: CDR1 LGHDT, CDR2 YNNKEL (reference sequence). The CDR3: CASSQEEGGGTGELFF. The CDR3 region has the DNA TGTGCCAGCAGCCAAGAAGAGGGGGGAGGAACCGGGGAGCTGTTTTTT.

In this sample, this clonotype turned up a few times. The chain uses TRBV9 and TRBJ1-1; no clear D gene. V lost 2 bases, J lost 2 bases, and 13 bases lay in between. This CDR3 has 15 amino acids. Germline V lookup: CDR1 SGDLS, CDR2 YYNGEE. CDR3 DNA sequence: TGTGCCAGCAGCGTCATGAGCACGGGTAACACTGAAGCTTTCTTT. This sequence encodes CASSVMSTGNTEAFF.

The chain uses TRBV4-2 and TRBJ2-5; 10 positions agree with TRBD1. V dropped 1 base and J dropped 2; count of bases not matched to a gene: 7. The CDR3 extends over 17 amino acids. Per the germline V gene, CDR1 is LGHNA and CDR2 is YNFKEQ. CDR3: CASSQGQGALGQETQYF. The DNA for the CDR3 is TGTGCCAGCAGCCAAGGACAGGGGGCGTTGGGACAAGAGACCCAGTACTTC.

This rearrangement joins TRBV19 to TRBJ2-4, with 8 bases lining up with TRBD1. This CDR3 spans 15 amino acids. V shed 5 bases, J shed 7 bases, and the junction held 10 bases outside the gene matches. Germline V gene lookup returns CDR1 LNHDA and CDR2 SQIVND (reference sequence). CDR3 bases: TGTGCCAGTAGTTTTATGGGACAGGTCGGGAACATTCAGTACTTC. This translates into CASSFMGQVGNIQYF.

V is TRBV4-3 and J is TRBJ2-5, with D perhaps given as TRBD1 or TRBD2 (5 bases each). V lost 0 bases and J 5 bases, leaving 13 bases between the germline ends. This CDR3 has 15 residues. In germline, CDR1 is LGHNA, CDR2 YSLEER. DNA for the CDR3: TGCGCCAGCAGCCAAGATCATGTAGGGGACGAGACCCAGTACTTC. Amino acids: CASSQDHVGDETQYF.

The chain employs TRBV29-1 and TRBJ2-1, with TRBD1 as a possible D gene (5 bases). This CDR3 has 14 residues. V lost 1 base and J 9 bases, leaving 16 bases between the germline ends. CDR1 is SQVTM, CDR2 ANQGSEA, per germline. Here the CDR3 DNA reads TGCAGCGTTGAAGGGGGCGCACCCCGCAGTGAGCAGTTCTTC. This translates into CSVEGGAPRSEQFF.

The genes are TRBV29-1 and TRBJ2-7; weak D call: TRBD2 (5 bases). The CDR3 runs to 16 residues. The V gene lost 6 bases and the J gene lost 0 bases, with 21 bases spanning the gap. From germline, CDR1 is SQVTM and CDR2 ANQGSEA. The CDR3 nucleotides read TGCAGCGTAAGAGGGAGCGGCATACAAAGCTCCTACGAGCAGTACTTC. This translates into CSVRGSGIQSSYEQYF.

For this clonotype: This may arise from a read error, as a much more abundant clone is one base away. The chain joins TRBV14 to TRBJ2-1; D perhaps matches TRBD1 (5 bases). The V and J ends lost 4 bases and 15 bases respectively, with 16 bases between them. The CDR3 covers 12 residues. Looked up from germline, CDR1 is SGHDN and CDR2 is FVKESK. The CDR3 nucleotides are TGTGCCAGCAGCCCCGACAGCGTTTTGCCGTTCTTC. The encoded protein is CASSPDSVLPFF.

This clonotype was counted between two and nine times. This rearrangement joins TRBV29-1 to TRBJ1-1; possibly TRBD1 for D (5 bases). Per germline, CDR1 SQVTM and CDR2 ANQGSEA. V was clipped by 0 bases and J by 5 bases, with 13 bases between them. The CDR3 totals 14 residues. The CDR3, as DNA: TGCAGCGTTGAAGACCCGACTCGGGGGACTGAAGCTTTCTTT. It specifies CSVEDPTRGTEAFF.

Many counts were recorded for this clonotype. V and J are TRBV27 and TRBJ2-1; TRBD1 agrees at 11 bases. This CDR3 region has 14 residues. CDR1 and CDR2 (germline): MNHEY, SMNVEV (reference sequence). V was clipped by 5 bases and J by 8 bases; unmatched bases: 5. The CDR3 sequence is CASSTDRGLYEQFF. CDR3 nucleotides: TGTGCCAGCAGTACGGACAGGGGGCTATATGAGCAGTTCTTC.

The chain couples TRBV6-1 to TRBJ2-5; D gene unclear. The CDR3 runs to 13 residues. V shed 9 bases and J shed 2 bases, with 13 bases lying between them. CDR1 and CDR2 from the germline V gene are MNHNS and SASEGT. For the CDR3, the DNA is TGTGCCAGATCGCTGACTCCACAAGAGACCCAGTACTTC. Translation: CARSLTPQETQYF.

V gene TRBV27 combines with J gene TRBJ2-1, with D tentatively TRBD2 (5 bases). The CDR3 extends over 13 amino acids. The ends were cut back, 2 bases at V and 6 bases at J, with 8 bases in the middle. Germline V gene sequence: CDR1 MNHEY, CDR2 SMNVEV (reference sequence). The CDR3 DNA follows: TGTGCCAGCAGTTTAACTGGGAGCAATGAGCAGTTCTTC. Translated: CASSLTGSNEQFF.

This clonotype appeared a few times. J is TRBJ1-1 and V is TRBV29-1; TRBD1 is a possible D gene (5 bases). The germline V gene encodes CDR1 SQVTM and CDR2 ANQGSEA. Between the trimmed V and J ends, which lost 7 bases and 6 bases, there was a span of 21 bases. The CDR3 runs 14 residues. CDR3 in DNA: TGCAGCGCCCTCGGGAGGGCCACCAGGGCTGAAGCTTTCTTT. Protein: CSALGRATRAEAFF.

The J gene is TRBJ2-7, the V gene TRBV29-1; D is unresolved. V was clipped by 1 base and J by 0 bases, with 10 bases between them. CDR3 length: 14 amino acids. Germline CDR1 SQVTM, CDR2 ANQGSEA. CDR3 coding DNA: TGCAGCGTTGAAGTTTCGACTTTCTCCTACGAGCAGTACTTC. It yields the protein CSVEVSTFSYEQYF.

This clonotype was seen many times. This chain joins TRBV12-3 or TRBV12-4 and TRBJ1-1, with TRBD1 as a possible D gene (6 bases). CDR3 length: 13 amino acids. V was cut by 7 bases and J by 6 bases, with 15 bases left in between. CDR3 residues: CASTQNREAEAFF. The CDR3 DNA reads TGTGCCAGCACCCAGAACAGGGAGGCTGAAGCTTTCTTT.

This clonotype has a count of ten or more. The chain employs TRBV6-2 or TRBV6-3 and TRBJ2-2; D is undetermined. This CDR3 has 13 residues. From germline, CDR1 is MNHEY and CDR2 SVGEGT. Trimming removed 0 bases from V and 5 bases from J, with 4 bases in between. DNA of the CDR3: TGTGCCAGCAGTTACTCTGAGACCGGGGAGCTGTTTTTT. Protein: CASSYSETGELFF.